A selection of T cell receptor beta chains follows, all from one sample in a study of shared clonotypes between healthy human individuals. Profiled with immunoSEQ multiplex PCR; TCRdb holds only in-frame clones, not every one. The profile shows about 480,000 clones, over 60% of them singletons. The specimen was PBMCs. These receptors came from a woman in her thirties or forties in good health. Some clones in this sample may be carry-over from other donors' samples. Each CDR3 is given with its conserved first and last residue. A D gene is named only where the DNA matches it firmly. Not every row has a clone size; where given, it reads once, few, many or a size class.

V gene: TRBV15; D gene: TRBD2; J gene: TRBJ2-5; clone size: few; CDR3 protein: CATSTPAGGETQYF; CDR3 DNA: TGTGCCACCAGCACCCCCGCGGGGGGAGAGACCCAGTACTTC
V gene: TRBV29-1; D gene: TRBD1; J gene: TRBJ2-7; clone size: -; CDR3 protein: CSVGTGDHEQYF; CDR3 DNA: TGCAGCGTTGGGACAGGGGACCACGAGCAGTACTTC
V gene: TRBV6-5; D gene: TRBD1; J gene: TRBJ1-4; clone size: many; CDR3 protein: CASSYSSGTGIEKLFF; CDR3 DNA: TGTGCCAGCAGTTACTCGTCCGGGACAGGGATTGAAAAACTGTTTTTT
V gene: TRBV5-1; D gene: TRBD1; J gene: TRBJ2-2; clone size: -; CDR3 protein: CASSWGTGTGELFF; CDR3 DNA: TGCGCCAGCAGTTGGGGGACAGGCACCGGGGAGCTGTTTTTT
V gene: TRBV6-1; D gene: TRBD2; J gene: TRBJ2-7; clone size: once; CDR3 protein: CASASSGSYEQYF; CDR3 DNA: TGTGCCAGCGCCTCTAGCGGGAGTTACGAGCAGTACTTC
V gene: TRBV30; D gene: TRBD2; J gene: TRBJ2-1; clone size: -; CDR3 protein: CAWTRGGSGSVNEQFF; CDR3 DNA: TGTGCCTGGACCCGGGGGGGTAGCGGGAGTGTCAATGAGCAGTTCTTC
V gene: TRBV7-7; D gene: TRBD2; J gene: TRBJ2-2; clone size: -; CDR3 protein: CASSSHSAGGSGELFF; CDR3 DNA: TGTGCCAGCAGCTCGCACAGCGCGGGAGGGTCCGGGGAGCTGTTTTTT
V gene: TRBV6-6; D gene: TRBD1; J gene: TRBJ1-5; clone size: -; CDR3 protein: CASTSQGELQPQHF; CDR3 DNA: TGTGCCAGCACTTCCCAGGGGGAATTGCAGCCCCAGCATTTT
V gene: TRBV7-3; D gene: -; J gene: TRBJ1-1; clone size: few; CDR3 protein: CASSLAHMNTEAFF; CDR3 DNA: TGTGCCAGCAGCTTAGCCCACATGAACACTGAAGCTTTCTTT
V gene: TRBV10-1; D gene: TRBD2; J gene: TRBJ2-3; clone size: -; CDR3 protein: CASSEPPGLAGADTQYF; CDR3 DNA: TGCGCCAGCAGTGAGCCGCCGGGACTAGCGGGAGCAGATACGCAGTATTTT
V gene: TRBV27; D gene: -; J gene: TRBJ2-5; clone size: once; CDR3 protein: CASSGTRYQETQYF; CDR3 DNA: TGTGCCAGCTCCGGGACGAGGTACCAAGAGACCCAGTACTTC
V gene: TRBV5-8; D gene: TRBD1; J gene: TRBJ2-5; clone size: -; CDR3 protein: CASSFTPLDRGQQETQYF; CDR3 DNA: TGTGCCAGCAGCTTTACCCCATTGGACAGGGGACAACAAGAGACCCAGTACTTC
V gene: TRBV7-6; D gene: -; J gene: TRBJ1-1; clone size: few; CDR3 protein: CASSPRWGTEAFF; CDR3 DNA: TGTGCCAGCAGCCCAAGGTGGGGCACTGAAGCTTTCTTT
V gene: TRBV9; D gene: -; J gene: TRBJ1-2; clone size: few; CDR3 protein: CASSVEGAYGYTF; CDR3 DNA: TGTGCCAGCAGCGTAGAAGGGGCCTATGGCTACACCTTC
V gene: TRBV5-6; D gene: -; J gene: TRBJ2-7; clone size: -; CDR3 protein: CASSLGTNTYEQYF; CDR3 DNA: TGTGCCAGCAGCTTGGGTACGAATACCTACGAGCAGTACTTC
V gene: TRBV7-9; D gene: TRBD2; J gene: TRBJ2-3; clone size: -; CDR3 protein: CASSRGTSGSGEGTDTQYF; CDR3 DNA: TGTGCCAGCAGCCGAGGGACTAGCGGGAGCGGAGAGGGCACAGATACGCAGTATTTT
V gene: TRBV28; D gene: TRBD2; J gene: TRBJ2-5; clone size: -; CDR3 protein: CASSLTSGRADEETQYF; CDR3 DNA: TGTGCCAGCAGTTTGACTAGCGGGAGGGCCGATGAAGAGACCCAGTACTTC
V gene: TRBV5-1; D gene: -; J gene: TRBJ2-3; clone size: once; CDR3 protein: CASKTDSRAGDTQYF; CDR3 DNA: TGCGCCAGCAAAACGGACAGCCGCGCGGGAGATACGCAGTATTTT
V gene: TRBV10-3; D gene: TRBD2; J gene: TRBJ2-5; clone size: -; CDR3 protein: CAISEIAGAETQYF; CDR3 DNA: TGTGCCATCAGCGAAATAGCGGGAGCAGAGACCCAGTACTTC
V gene: TRBV5-1; D gene: TRBD2; J gene: TRBJ2-5; clone size: -; CDR3 protein: CASSWNSGGPQETQYF; CDR3 DNA: TGCGCCAGCAGCTGGAATAGCGGGGGCCCCCAAGAGACCCAGTACTTC
V gene: TRBV10-3; D gene: TRBD1; J gene: TRBJ1-2; clone size: few; CDR3 protein: CAISGVQGLFGYTF; CDR3 DNA: TGTGCCATCAGTGGCGTACAGGGGTTGTTTGGCTACACCTTC
V gene: TRBV4-2; D gene: -; J gene: TRBJ2-1; clone size: -; CDR3 protein: CASSQEGRVNEQFF; CDR3 DNA: TGTGCCAGCAGCCAAGAGGGCAGGGTCAATGAGCAGTTCTTC
V gene: TRBV7-2; D gene: TRBD1; J gene: TRBJ2-3; clone size: -; CDR3 protein: CASSFQDRGLADTQYF; CDR3 DNA: TGTGCCAGCAGCTTCCAGGACAGGGGACTGGCAGATACGCAGTATTTT
V gene: TRBV30; D gene: TRBD1; J gene: TRBJ1-2; clone size: -; CDR3 protein: CAWSGDRGSRGYTF; CDR3 DNA: TGTGCCTGGAGTGGGGACAGGGGCTCACGGGGCTACACCTTC
V gene: TRBV7-2; D gene: TRBD1; J gene: TRBJ1-4; clone size: few; CDR3 protein: CASSTSGGTNEKLFF; CDR3 DNA: TGTGCCAGCAGCACTTCAGGGGGGACAAATGAAAAACTGTTTTTT
V gene: TRBV29-1; D gene: -; J gene: TRBJ1-2; clone size: -; CDR3 protein: CSVAWAGGGYTF; CDR3 DNA: TGCAGCGTTGCCTGGGCAGGAGGCGGCTACACCTTC
V gene: TRBV9; D gene: -; J gene: TRBJ2-1; clone size: few; CDR3 protein: CASSVATERTEQFF; CDR3 DNA: TGTGCCAGCAGCGTAGCTACCGAGCGGACTGAGCAGTTCTTC
V gene: TRBV5-4; D gene: -; J gene: TRBJ2-7; clone size: -; CDR3 protein: CASSLTGGPLEQYF; CDR3 DNA: TGTGCCAGCAGCTTGACTGGAGGGCCTCTCGAGCAGTACTTC
V gene: TRBV27; D gene: TRBD2; J gene: TRBJ2-7; clone size: -; CDR3 protein: CASSLRLAGAYEQYF; CDR3 DNA: TGTGCCAGCAGTTTACGACTAGCGGGAGCCTACGAGCAGTACTTC